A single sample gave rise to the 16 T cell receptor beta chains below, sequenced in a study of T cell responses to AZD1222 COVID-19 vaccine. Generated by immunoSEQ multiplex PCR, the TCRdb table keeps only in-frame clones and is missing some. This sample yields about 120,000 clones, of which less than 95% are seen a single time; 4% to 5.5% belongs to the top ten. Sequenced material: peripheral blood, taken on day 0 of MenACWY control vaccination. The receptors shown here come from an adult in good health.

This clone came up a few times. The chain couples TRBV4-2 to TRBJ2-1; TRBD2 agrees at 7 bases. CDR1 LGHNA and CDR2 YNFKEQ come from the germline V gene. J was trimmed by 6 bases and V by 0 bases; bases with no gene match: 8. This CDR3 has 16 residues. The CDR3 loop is CASSQDSSGAPNEQFF. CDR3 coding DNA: TGTGCCAGCAGCCAAGACTCTAGCGGAGCCCCCAATGAGCAGTTCTTC.

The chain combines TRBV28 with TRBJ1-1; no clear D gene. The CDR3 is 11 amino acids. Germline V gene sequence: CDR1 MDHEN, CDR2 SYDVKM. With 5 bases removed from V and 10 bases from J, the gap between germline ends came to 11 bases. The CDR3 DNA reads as TGTGCCAGCAGTGACTTGTTGGGAGCTTTCTTT. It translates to CASSDLLGAFF.

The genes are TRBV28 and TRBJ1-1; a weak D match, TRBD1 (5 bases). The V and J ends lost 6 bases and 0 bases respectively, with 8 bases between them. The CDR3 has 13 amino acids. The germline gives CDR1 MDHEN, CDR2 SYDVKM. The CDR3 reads CASRGRLNTEAFF. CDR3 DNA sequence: TGTGCCAGCAGGGGGCGGCTGAACACTGAAGCTTTCTTT.

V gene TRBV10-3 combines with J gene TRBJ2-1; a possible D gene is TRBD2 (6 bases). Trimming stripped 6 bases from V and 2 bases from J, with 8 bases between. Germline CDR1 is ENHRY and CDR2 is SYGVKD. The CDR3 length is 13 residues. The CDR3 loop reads CAIRGLAYNEQFF. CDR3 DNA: TGTGCCATCAGGGGACTTGCCTACAATGAGCAGTTCTTC.

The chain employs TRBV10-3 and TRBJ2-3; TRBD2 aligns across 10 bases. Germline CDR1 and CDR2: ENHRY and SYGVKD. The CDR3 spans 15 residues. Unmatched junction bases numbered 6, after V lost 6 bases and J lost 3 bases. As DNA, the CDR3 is TGTGCCATCAGCCCGCTAGCGGGGGTAACAGATACGCAGTATTTT. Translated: CAISPLAGVTDTQYF.

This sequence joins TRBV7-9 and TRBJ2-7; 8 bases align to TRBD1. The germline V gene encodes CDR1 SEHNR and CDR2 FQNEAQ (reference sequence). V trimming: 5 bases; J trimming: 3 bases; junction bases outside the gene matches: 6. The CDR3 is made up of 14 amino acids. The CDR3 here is CASSLRDRSYEQYF. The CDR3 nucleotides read TGTGCCAGCAGCCTCCGGGACAGGAGCTACGAGCAGTACTTC.

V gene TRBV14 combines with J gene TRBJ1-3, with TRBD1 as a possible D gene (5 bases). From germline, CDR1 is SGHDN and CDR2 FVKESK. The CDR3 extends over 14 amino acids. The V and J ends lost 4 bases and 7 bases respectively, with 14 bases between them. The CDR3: CASSLWGRGNTIYF. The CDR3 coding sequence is TGTGCCAGCAGCCTGTGGGGCCGAGGGAACACCATATATTTT.

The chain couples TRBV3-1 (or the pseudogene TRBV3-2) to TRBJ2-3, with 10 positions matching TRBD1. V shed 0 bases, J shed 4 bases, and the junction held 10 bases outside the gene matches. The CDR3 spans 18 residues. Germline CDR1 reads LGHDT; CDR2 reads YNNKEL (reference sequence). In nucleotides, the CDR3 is TGTGCCAGCAGCCAAGATTGGCGGGGACAGGGGTACGCAGATACGCAGTATTTT. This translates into CASSQDWRGQGYADTQYF.

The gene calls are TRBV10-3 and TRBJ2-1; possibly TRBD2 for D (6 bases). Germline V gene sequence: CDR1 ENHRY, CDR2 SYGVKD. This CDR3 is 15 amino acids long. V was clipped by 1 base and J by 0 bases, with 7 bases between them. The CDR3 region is CAISEYSGSYNEQFF. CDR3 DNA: TGTGCCATCAGTGAGTATAGCGGCTCCTACAATGAGCAGTTCTTC.

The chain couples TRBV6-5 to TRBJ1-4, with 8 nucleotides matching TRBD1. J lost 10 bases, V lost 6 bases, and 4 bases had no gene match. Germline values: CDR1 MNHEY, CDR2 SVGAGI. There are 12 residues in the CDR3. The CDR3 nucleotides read TGTGCCAGCAGCCCCGGACAGGGAAAACTGTTTTTT. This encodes CASSPGQGKLFF.

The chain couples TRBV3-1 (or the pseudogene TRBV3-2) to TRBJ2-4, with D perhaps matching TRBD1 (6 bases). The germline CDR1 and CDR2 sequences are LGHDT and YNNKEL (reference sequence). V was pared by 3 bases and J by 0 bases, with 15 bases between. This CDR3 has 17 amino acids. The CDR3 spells CASSHRPGQLAKNIQYF. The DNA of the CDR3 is TGTGCCAGCAGCCATAGGCCGGGACAACTAGCCAAAAACATTCAGTACTTC.

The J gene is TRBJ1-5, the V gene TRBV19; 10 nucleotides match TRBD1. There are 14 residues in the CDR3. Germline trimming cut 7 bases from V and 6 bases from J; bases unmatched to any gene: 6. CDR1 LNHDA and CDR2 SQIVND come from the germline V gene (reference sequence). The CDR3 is CASTRQGAVQPQHF. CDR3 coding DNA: TGTGCCAGTACCCGACAGGGGGCCGTTCAGCCCCAGCATTTT.

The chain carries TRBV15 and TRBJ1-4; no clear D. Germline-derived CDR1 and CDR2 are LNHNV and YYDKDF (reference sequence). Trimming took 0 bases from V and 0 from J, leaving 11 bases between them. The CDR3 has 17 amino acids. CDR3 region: CATSREGWGSTNEKLFF. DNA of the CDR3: TGTGCCACCAGCAGAGAGGGGTGGGGTTCAACTAATGAAAAACTGTTTTTT.

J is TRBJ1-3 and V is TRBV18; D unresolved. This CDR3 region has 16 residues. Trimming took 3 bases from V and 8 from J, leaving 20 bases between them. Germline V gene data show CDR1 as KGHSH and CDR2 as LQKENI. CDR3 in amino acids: CASSPTNVKAGDTIYF. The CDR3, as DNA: TGTGCCAGCTCACCCACAAATGTAAAAGCCGGGGACACCATATATTTT. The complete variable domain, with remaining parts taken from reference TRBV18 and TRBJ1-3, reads NAGVMQNPRHLVRRRGQEARLRCSPMKGHSHVYWYRQLPEEGLKFMVYLQKENIIDESGMPKERFSAEFPKEGPSILRIQQVVRGDSAAYFCASSPTNVKAGDTIYFGEGSWLTVV.

CDR3 in amino acids: CASSQETGIGQPQHF. Written as DNA, the CDR3 is TGTGCCAGCAGCCAAGAGACAGGGATCGGTCAGCCCCAGCATTTT. The chain combines TRBV4-2 with TRBJ1-5; 7 bases are a match to TRBD1. Germline-derived CDR1 and CDR2 are LGHNA and YNFKEQ. J was trimmed by 6 bases and V by 0 bases; bases with no gene match: 5. There are 15 residues in the CDR3.

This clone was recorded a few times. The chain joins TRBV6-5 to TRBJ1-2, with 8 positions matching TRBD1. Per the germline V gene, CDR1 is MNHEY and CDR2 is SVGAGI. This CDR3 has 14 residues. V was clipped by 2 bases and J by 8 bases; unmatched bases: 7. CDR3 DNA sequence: TGTGCCAGCAGTTACAAAGGGACAGGTGGAGGCTACACCTTC. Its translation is CASSYKGTGGGYTF.